The present T cell receptor beta chain was sequenced within a study of vaccination effects on CD4 cells after COVID-19 (dated by TCRdb to the early 2020s). A note on the overall study: Each participant got two doses of an mRNA SARS-CoV-2 vaccine, either BNT162b2 or mRNA-1273. The study compared SARS-CoV-2 spike-specific CD4+ TCR repertoires before and after mRNA vaccination in COVID-19 convalescent patients and infection-naive vaccine recipients. A total of 10 COVID-19 convalescent patients and several SARS-CoV-2-naive healthy vaccine recipients were included in the full study. Cultures from other donors in the study were sequenced with the Oncomine TCR Beta short-read assay on an Illumina iSeq 100.

Libraries were prepared through the immunoSEQ multiplex PCR assay. DNA from the cultured, isolated CD4+ T cells was subjected to TCR beta CDR3 sequencing. As for the authors' bioinformatics: Non-productive TCR sequences were removed and reads were trimmed to the CDR3 region, keeping CDR3s of at least 7 amino acids. Antigen-specific clonotypes were identified using the MANAFEST web app by comparison of expansion in peptide wells against reference cultures. To be called positive, a clone needed expansion at FDR<0.05 compared with the reference and with all other wells, an odds ratio greater than 5, and a frequency greater than 0.1% in two replicate wells. A clonotype was defined as cross-reactive if the clonotype was significantly expanded both in SARS-CoV-2 spike wells and in at least one common cold coronavirus spike condition. CDR3 similarity was assessed by Levenshtein distance using the stringdist R package, and unrooted trees were constructed with ape in R 3.6.1. Held by TCRdb, this immuneACCESS table contains in-frame sequences only and omits some clones. Under half of the omission traces to an unresolved V gene where checked; the cause of the rest is unknown. D and trimming come from the DNA, and the V and J calls and clone size come from that table. This sample lists 55,000 to 80,000 clones; roughly 78% were detected once. Approximately 4% of the sample is taken by the ten largest.

Concerning this clone itself: There is no known antigen for this receptor. The record has no base qualities; no much larger clone is one base away.

In the ViraFEST assay, PBMC were stimulated with viral peptide pools, and TCR sequencing was then used to find antigen-specific CD4+ T cell clonotypes based on their expansion. After 10 to 11 days of culture, CD4+ T cells were isolated with the EasySep CD4+ T cell isolation kit. None of the healthy vaccine recipients had a prior SARS-CoV-2 infection, which was confirmed by nucleocapsid antibody tests that came back negative both before and after vaccination. Each well held some 1.9 million PBMC cultured in IMDM containing approximately 5% human AB serum, around 9.3 IU/ml IL-2 and gentamicin, along with about 9.3 ug/ml peptides. On days 3 and 7, half of the culture medium was replaced with fresh IL-2-containing medium. Unless otherwise noted, each peptide stimulation condition was cultured in triplicate wells. PBMC were separated from whole blood using Ficoll-Paque Plus gradient centrifugation and were then either cryopreserved at -140C or used fresh. Overlapping peptide pools spanned the spike proteins of SARS-CoV-2 and the common cold coronaviruses HCoV-NL63, HCoV-OC43 and HCoV-229E. Genomic DNA was extracted from cultured CD4+ T cells with the QIAamp micro DNA kit.

General study outcomes and caveats: Both infection-induced and vaccine-induced clones contracted markedly at late post-vaccination timepoints, which is consistent with waning T cell responses. Only a small number of convalescent patients were included, and no early post-infection timepoints were available, which limited the study. Among healthy vaccine recipients, nearly all vaccine-induced clones were SARS-CoV-2 mono-reactive, and only 1 of 255 was cross-reactive with common cold coronaviruses.

V ends up 4 bases short and J 6 bases short, with an unmatched junction base count of 3. The CDR3 numbers 14 residues from cysteine through phenylalanine. The retained sequence is limited to the CDR3, 42 bases, with the frame set at the first base. From the germline V gene (reference sequence), CDR1 is SEHNR and CDR2 is FQNEAQ. The source was CD4+ T cells from PBMCs cultured with HCoV-OC43 spike peptides, collected before COVID-19 vaccination. The cell subset or site label, as the study defines it: HCoV-OC43 spike overlapping peptide pool stimulation. The clonotype comes from a human donor who received a COVID-19 vaccine. The rearranged segments are TRBV7-9 and TRBJ1-6, and TRBD1 matches 7 of the central bases. The nucleotide sequence reads TGTGCCAGCAGCTCGACAGGGAGTAATTCACCCCTCCACTTT. Its amino acids are CASSSTGSNSPLHF.